The 27 T cell receptor beta chains reported below all come from one sample, sequenced in a study of blood T cells in healthy people across ages. For the second PCR, which ran for roughly 6 to 12 cycles, a sample-barcoded 5' primer and a J-beta primer mix were used. TCRdb recomputed calls from the 5' RACE reads with MiXCR, one row per CDR3 protein. This table has hundreds of thousands of distinct CDR3 sequences, around three fifths appearing once. Material: blood. These receptors originate from a man aged 35-49 years in good health.

The CDR3, as DNA: TGCAGCGTTGTAGAAGTAACTAGCACAGATACGCAGTATTTT. Protein sequence: CSVVEVTSTDTQYF. This rearrangement joins TRBV29-1 to TRBJ2-3; D is unresolved. CDR3 length: 14 amino acids. Germline CDR1 SQVTM, CDR2 ANQGSEA. V lost 4 bases to trimming and J lost 0 bases, with 11 bases between them.

This clonotype has only one observation. V gene TRBV6-2 or TRBV6-3 combines with J gene TRBJ1-5; possible D gene TRBD1, 5 bases. Trimming cost V 7 bases and J 4 bases, with 11 bases left between them. CDR1 is MNHEY, CDR2 SVGEGT, per germline. The CDR3 runs to 13 residues. The chain's CDR3 is CASTPSGNQPQHF. CDR3 bases: TGTGCCAGCACCCCCTCAGGGAATCAGCCCCAGCATTTT.

This clonotype was detected a few times. The CDR3 DNA is TGTGCCAGCAGCCCATCCCGGGGGGGGGGCACAGATACGCAGTATTTT. It translates to CASSPSRGGGTDTQYF. The chain carries TRBV11-2 and TRBJ2-3; 8 bases agree with TRBD2. The CDR3 extends over 16 amino acids. Germline V gives CDR1 SGHAT, CDR2 FQNNGV. After removal of 5 bases from V and 1 base from J, the junction contained 8 bases not matched to a gene.

This chain joins TRBV5-1 and TRBJ1-6; weak D call: TRBD1 (5 bases). The CDR3 totals 16 residues. CDR1 is SGHRS, CDR2 YFSETQ, per germline. V dropped 1 base and J dropped 7 bases, with 15 bases sitting between them. The DNA for the CDR3 is TGCGCCAGCAGCTTGTTTTCGGGGCTGGGGAATTCACCCCTCCACTTT. Translation gives CASSLFSGLGNSPLHF.

This clonotype has more than one count but fewer than ten. CDR3 amino acids: CASSFEGGPFETQYF. The CDR3 DNA is TGTGCCAGCAGCTTTGAGGGAGGGCCTTTTGAGACCCAGTACTTC. The V call is TRBV11-2, the J call TRBJ2-5; 7 bases agree with TRBD2. CDR3 length: 15 amino acids. Germline CDR1 is SGHAT and CDR2 is FQNNGV. After removal of 3 bases from V and 5 bases from J, the junction contained 9 bases not matched to a gene.

The V and J genes are TRBV7-3 and TRBJ2-3, with a tentative D call TRBD2 (6 bases). This CDR3 contains 14 residues. The germline V gene has CDR1 SGHTA and CDR2 FQGTGA. The V end was cut by 4 bases, the J end by 1 base, with 9 bases between. The CDR3 nucleotides read TGTGCCAGCAGCTCAATAGCGGGCACAGATACGCAGTATTTT. It codes for CASSSIAGTDTQYF.

The J gene is TRBJ1-2, the V gene TRBV27, with TRBD1 matching 8 bases. This CDR3 region has 15 residues. Trimming took 5 bases from V and 0 from J; bases not matched to a gene: 5. Germline CDR1 reads MNHEY; CDR2 reads SMNVEV (reference sequence). The DNA of the CDR3 is TGTGCCAGCAGTCCCGACAGGGGCTCTAACTATGGCTACACCTTC. It codes for CASSPDRGSNYGYTF.

The CDR3 region is CASPTGPYNEQFF. The CDR3 DNA reads TGTGCCAGCCCTACAGGGCCCTACAATGAGCAGTTCTTC. The chain employs TRBV14 and TRBJ2-1; possibly TRBD1 for D (6 bases). The V gene lost 8 bases and the J gene lost 2 bases, with 10 bases spanning the gap. The germline V gene encodes CDR1 SGHDN and CDR2 FVKESK. The CDR3 contains 13 residues. The entire variable domain, with the rest obtained from reference TRBV14 and TRBJ2-1, is as follows: EAGVTQFPSHSVIEKGQTVTLRCDPISGHDNLYWYRRVMGKEIKFLLHFVKESKQDESGMPNNRFLAERTGGTYSTLKVQPAELEDSGVYFCASPTGPYNEQFFGPGTRLTVL.

The gene calls are TRBV27 and TRBJ2-7, with TRBD1 identical over 10 bases. This CDR3 is 13 amino acids long. Germline values: CDR1 MNHEY, CDR2 SMNVEV (reference sequence). The junction had 10 bases not matched to a gene; V was cut back by 5 bases and J by 12 bases. CDR3: CASSLSRDRGLYF. CDR3 sequence (DNA): TGTGCCAGCAGTCTCTCTAGGGACAGGGGACTGTACTTC.

This clonotype was counted a few times. The CDR3 DNA follows: TGCAGTGCACCGGGACTAGTCCACTACGAGCAGTACTTC. As protein: CSAPGLVHYEQYF. V usage is TRBV20-1 and J usage is TRBJ2-7; 8 nucleotides line up with TRBD2. V gave up 6 bases and J gave up 3 bases; unmatched junction bases: 7. Germline V gene lookup returns CDR1 DFQATT and CDR2 SNEGSKA (reference sequence). The CDR3 is made up of 13 amino acids.

This clonotype occurred a few times. V and J are TRBV12-3 or TRBV12-4 and TRBJ1-4; D is undetermined. The CDR3 totals 14 residues. V shed 5 bases and J shed 10 bases, with 17 bases lying between them. Here the CDR3 DNA reads TGTGCCAGCAGTCCCGGGCGGGGAACTGGAAAACTGTTTTTT. This gives the protein CASSPGRGTGKLFF.

This clonotype came up a few times. CDR3 nucleotides: TGTGCCAGCAGTTTTAGCAGGGAGGGTAGCGGGACCCTCTACGAGCAGTACTTC. Its protein is CASSFSREGSGTLYEQYF. The J gene is TRBJ2-7, the V gene TRBV27; 8 bases fit TRBD2. After removal of 3 bases from V and 3 bases from J, the junction contained 16 bases not matched to a gene. CDR1 and CDR2 from the germline V gene are MNHEY and SMNVEV (reference sequence). This CDR3 is 18 amino acids long.

The chain is built from TRBV18 and TRBJ1-5; 10 bases are shared with TRBD1. Germline-derived CDR1 and CDR2 are KGHSH and LQKENI. V lost 4 bases and J lost 0; bases outside the gene matches: 3. CDR3 length: 16 amino acids. In nucleotides, the CDR3 is TGTGCCAGCTCACGACGACAGGGGGCTAGCAATCAGCCCCAGCATTTT. It is translated as CASSRRQGASNQPQHF.

The chain employs TRBV30 and TRBJ2-1, with 7 bases identical to TRBD1. Germline V lookup: CDR1 GTSNPN, CDR2 SVGIG (reference sequence). The junction had 11 bases not matched to a gene; V was cut back by 4 bases and J by 5 bases. The CDR3 is made up of 15 amino acids. The CDR3 region is CAWTLGTATNNEQFF. The CDR3 DNA is TGTGCCTGGACCTTAGGGACAGCTACCAACAATGAGCAGTTCTTC. Together with reference TRBV30 and TRBJ2-1, the CDR3 gives the full variable domain: SQTIHQWPATLVQPVGSPLSLECTVEGTSNPNLYWYRQAAGRGLQLLFYSVGIGQISSEVPQNLSASRPQDRQFILSSKKLLLSDSGFYLCAWTLGTATNNEQFFGPGTRLTVL.

The rearrangement uses TRBV7-2 and TRBJ2-1; D is unclear. V was shortened by 5 bases and J by 2 bases, with 4 bases between the two germline ends. The CDR3 runs 12 residues. CDR1 SGHTA and CDR2 FQGNSA come from the germline V gene. This chain's CDR3 is CASSPAYNEQFF. The CDR3 DNA reads TGTGCCAGCAGCCCGGCCTACAATGAGCAGTTCTTC.

The chain recombines TRBV10-3 with TRBJ2-7; 8 bases line up with TRBD2. The CDR3 has 14 amino acids. CDR1 is ENHRY, CDR2 SYGVKD, per germline. Losses at the gene ends were 10 bases for V and 3 bases for J; bases not matched to a gene: 11. The CDR3 nucleotides are TGTGCCAGCAAGACACGGGAGGGCGACTACGAGCAGTACTTC. Translated, it gives CASKTREGDYEQYF.

This clonotype came up a few times. This rearrangement joins TRBV9 to TRBJ1-2; TRBD1 matches at 9 bases. V lost 4 bases to trimming and J lost 0 bases; unmatched junction nucleotides: 4. The CDR3 consists of 15 residues. The germline V gene has CDR1 SGDLS and CDR2 YYNGEE. CDR3 in amino acids: CASSTGQGTNYGYTF. The CDR3 nucleotides read TGTGCCAGCAGCACAGGACAGGGGACTAACTATGGCTACACCTTC.

This clonotype was detected a few times. The rearrangement joins TRBV21-1 to TRBJ2-1. TRBV21-1 corresponds to a pseudogene. The CDR3 is made up of 14 amino acids. The CDR3 DNA follows: TGTGCCAGCGTTTCGCCGGTGCCCTACAATGAGCAGTTCTTC. This codes for CASVSPVPYNEQFF.

The chain couples TRBV7-8 to TRBJ1-2; TRBD1 might be the D (5 bases). The germline V gene encodes CDR1 SGHVS and CDR2 FQNEAQ. V was shortened by 2 bases and J by 4 bases, with 11 bases between the two germline ends. This CDR3 contains 14 residues. The CDR3 protein is CASSLIGEGYGYTF. In DNA, the CDR3 is TGTGCCAGCAGCTTAATAGGGGAGGGCTATGGCTACACCTTC.

The V gene is TRBV28, the J gene TRBJ2-5; TRBD2 agrees at 8 bases. V was clipped by 6 bases and J by 5 bases; unmatched bases: 17. Looked up from germline, CDR1 is MDHEN and CDR2 is SYDVKM. The CDR3 consists of 17 residues. The CDR3 spells CASRNPPPGLEGETQYF. In nucleotides, the CDR3 is TGTGCCAGCAGGAACCCGCCCCCGGGACTAGAAGGGGAGACCCAGTACTTC.

The table lists this clonotype with many counts. V is TRBV24-1 and J is TRBJ2-1; D is uncertain. Germline CDR1 KGHDR, CDR2 SFDVKD. The V end was cut by 3 bases, the J end by 6 bases, with 11 bases between. The CDR3 extends over 14 amino acids. CDR3 loop: CATSDTGPFNEQFF. In nucleotides, the CDR3 is TGTGCCACCAGTGATACCGGGCCTTTCAATGAGCAGTTCTTC.

The J gene is TRBJ2-6, the V gene TRBV12-3 or TRBV12-4; 9 bases fit TRBD1. The CDR3 length is 16 residues. Trimming at V came to 5 bases and at J to 4 bases, leaving 6 bases not matched to a gene. Written as DNA, the CDR3 is TGTGCCAGCAGTGCCGGGACAGGGTACGGGGCCAACGTCCTGACTTTC. Translating it yields CASSAGTGYGANVLTF.

The chain has TRBV7-2 and TRBJ2-3; D possibly corresponds to TRBD2 (5 bases). Germline values: CDR1 SGHTA, CDR2 FQGNSA. CDR3 length: 14 residues. The germline V and J ends were trimmed by 6 bases and 2 bases, with 12 bases remaining between them. CDR3 region: CASSHGRATDTQYF. CDR3 bases: TGTGCCAGCAGTCACGGGCGGGCCACAGATACGCAGTATTTT.

Concerning this clonotype: One end of the junction is discordant with germline, which a read error may explain. The rearrangement uses TRBV20-1 and TRBJ2-5; perhaps TRBD2 as D (5 bases). The germline gives CDR1 DFQATT, CDR2 SNEGSKA (reference sequence). The CDR3 runs 11 residues. This CDR3 is CRGSNRETQYF. The CDR3 DNA reads as TGTCGGGGTTCGAATAGGGAGACCCAGTACTTC.

This clonotype was detected a few times. The chain uses TRBV7-2 and TRBJ2-1, with D uncertain. The CDR3 is 14 residues long. Trimming stripped 7 bases from V and 5 bases from J, with 15 bases between. Looked up from germline, CDR1 is SGHTA and CDR2 is FQGNSA. CDR3 amino acids: CASTRTSLHNEQFF. In DNA, the CDR3 is TGTGCCAGCACCCGAACGTCACTCCACAATGAGCAGTTCTTC. Drawing the rest from reference TRBV7-2 and TRBJ2-1, the complete variable domain is GAGVSQSPSNKVTEKGKDVELRCDPISGHTALYWYRQSLGQGLEFLIYFQGNSAPDKSGLPSDRFSAERTGGSVSTLTIQRTQQEDSAVYLCASTRTSLHNEQFFGPGTRLTVL.

The table lists this clonotype with a count of one. This chain connects TRBV20-1 to TRBJ2-4; the match to TRBD2 covers 7 bases. Germline V gene data show CDR1 as DFQATT and CDR2 as SNEGSKA (reference sequence). This CDR3 contains 13 residues. CDR3 region: CSGGGQVMNIQYF. The CDR3 nucleotides read TGCAGCGGGGGAGGGCAGGTTATGAACATTCAGTACTTC.

The sample holds a few counts of this clonotype. The rearrangement links TRBV20-1 to TRBJ2-3; D may correspond to TRBD1 or TRBD2 (5 bases each). The germline CDR1 and CDR2 sequences are DFQATT and SNEGSKA (reference sequence). The V end was cut by 2 bases, the J end by 3 bases, with 21 bases between. The CDR3 covers 17 residues. As DNA, the CDR3 is TGCAGTGCTAGACCTCTCAGGGAAACTAGATCTACAGATACGCAGTATTTT. Translating it yields CSARPLRETRSTDTQYF.